This passage covers 27 T cell receptor beta chains from one sample sequenced in a study of control samples from healthy donors and cancer patients. Measured with immunoSEQ multiplex PCR; TCRdb has only the in-frame clones, and not every one. The table shows 100,000 or so clones, with 83% occurring only once. The sequenced material came from blood. Every receptor here comes from a woman aged 45-65 years in good health.

This clone was counted a single time. The chain links TRBV3-1 (or the pseudogene TRBV3-2) to TRBJ1-2; no firm D call. V was clipped by 1 base and J by 8 bases, with 8 bases between them. Germline assignment: CDR1 LGHDT and CDR2 YNNKEL (reference sequence). The CDR3 runs to 12 residues. The CDR3 protein is CASSQASKGYTF. The CDR3, as DNA: TGTGCCAGCAGCCAAGCAAGCAAGGGCTACACCTTC.

The V and J genes are TRBV3-1 (or the pseudogene TRBV3-2) and TRBJ2-6; 9 bases match TRBD1. Trimming cost V 6 bases and J 0 bases; bases outside gene matches: 12. Germline CDR1 and CDR2: LGHDT and YNNKEL (reference sequence). The CDR3 sequence is 19 residues long. CDR3 region: CASSQNRGREISGANVLTF. The CDR3 DNA reads TGTGCCAGCAGTCAAAACAGGGGGCGCGAAATCTCTGGGGCCAACGTCCTGACTTTC.

This sequence joins TRBV27 and TRBJ2-1; TRBD1 matches 10 bases. Losses at the gene ends were 5 bases for V and 8 bases for J; bases not matched to a gene: 9. CDR1 is MNHEY and CDR2 is SMNVEV in the germline V gene (reference sequence). The CDR3 length is 15 residues. The chain's CDR3 is CASSTGTGDLDEQFF. The CDR3 DNA sequence: TGTGCCAGCAGTACTGGGACAGGGGATTTGGATGAGCAGTTCTTC.

This chain uses TRBV19 with TRBJ2-5; 7 bases line up with TRBD1. The trim removed 6 bases at V and 5 bases at J, leaving 12 bases unmatched. The V gene's germline CDR1 is LNHDA and CDR2 SQIVND (reference sequence). The length of the CDR3 is 15 residues. The CDR3: CASSSTGVTGETQYF. The CDR3 region has the DNA TGTGCCAGTAGCAGTACAGGGGTCACAGGGGAGACCCAGTACTTC. The entire variable domain, with the rest obtained from reference TRBV19 and TRBJ2-5, is as follows: DGGITQSPKYLFRKEGQNVTLSCEQNLNHDAMYWYRQDPGQGLRLIYYSQIVNDFQKGDIAEGYSVSREKKESFPLTVTSAQKNPTAFYLCASSSTGVTGETQYFGPGTRLLVL.

The V call is TRBV28, the J call TRBJ1-5, with 9 positions matching TRBD1. There are 15 residues in the CDR3. The junction had 8 bases not matched to a gene; V was cut back by 5 bases and J by 6 bases. Germline CDR1 and CDR2: MDHEN and SYDVKM. The CDR3 region has the DNA TGTGCCAGCAGTGCGGACAGGGGACTTCTTCAGCCCCAGCATTTT. Protein sequence: CASSADRGLLQPQHF.

The count of this clone is one. The V call is TRBV12-3 or TRBV12-4, the J call TRBJ1-6; D call uncertain. The CDR3 consists of 13 residues. V lost 3 bases to trimming and J lost 7 bases, with 7 bases between them. The CDR3 loop is CASSFSENSPLHF. DNA of the CDR3: TGTGCCAGCAGTTTCTCTGAGAATTCACCCCTCCACTTT.

The chain joins TRBV11-2 to TRBJ1-2, with TRBD1 identical over 10 bases. Trimming cost V 5 bases and J 5 bases; bases outside gene matches: 5. This CDR3 contains 14 residues. The germline V gene has CDR1 SGHAT and CDR2 FQNNGV. In DNA form, the CDR3 reads TGTGCCAGCAGCCCCGGGACAGGGGATTATGGCTACACCTTC. Translated: CASSPGTGDYGYTF. Supplemented by reference TRBV11-2 and TRBJ1-2, the full variable domain reads EAGVAQSPRYKIIEKRQSVAFWCNPISGHATLYWYQQILGQGPKLLIQFQNNGVVDDSQLPKDRFSAERLKGVDSTLKIQPAKLEDSAVYLCASSPGTGDYGYTFGSGTRLTVV.

The chain has TRBV5-8 and TRBJ2-5, with D unresolved. Trimming shortened V by 3 bases and J by 2 bases, and 14 bases separated the two germline ends. Germline V gene sequence: CDR1 SGHTS, CDR2 YDEGEE. This CDR3 region has 15 residues. CDR3 in amino acids: CASSSGRRSQETQYF. CDR3 sequence (DNA): TGTGCCAGCAGCTCCGGGCGACGGTCACAAGAGACCCAGTACTTC.

Remarks on this clone: One junction end disagrees with the germline gene, perhaps due to a read error. The chain carries TRBV9 and TRBJ2-2, with 8 nucleotides matching TRBD1. The germline CDR1 and CDR2 sequences are SGDLS and YYNGEE. The length of the CDR3 is 12 residues. The CDR3 DNA sequence: TGTGCCAGCAGCGGCTTCAGGGGGCTGTTGTCTTTT. It codes for CASSGFRGLLSF. The full variable domain, in which reference TRBV9 and TRBJ2-2 provide the parts outside the CDR3, is DSGVTQTPKHLITATGQRVTLRCSPRSGDLSVYWYQQSLDQGLQFLIQYYNGEERAKGNILERFSAQQFPDLHSELNLSSLELGDSALYFCASSGFRGLLSFGEGSRLTVL.

This chain joins TRBV5-4 and TRBJ2-7, with 10 bases fitting TRBD2. The CDR3 is 15 amino acids. Germline CDR1 reads SGHNT; CDR2 reads YYREEE (reference sequence). The ends lost 3 bases at V and 3 bases at J; junction bases unmatched: 6. CDR3 DNA: TGTGCCAGCAGCTCAAACCCTAGCGGGAGCTACGAGCAGTACTTC. Its protein is CASSSNPSGSYEQYF.

This chain links TRBV10-3 with TRBJ2-1; perhaps D is TRBD1 or TRBD2 (6 bases each). The CDR3 totals 12 residues. The V gene lost 2 bases and the J gene lost 11 bases, with 10 bases spanning the gap. Germline V gene data show CDR1 as ENHRY and CDR2 as SYGVKD. CDR3 region: CAISERGAKQFF. CDR3 DNA: TGTGCCATCAGTGAGAGGGGGGCCAAGCAGTTCTTC.

The chain employs TRBV5-4 and TRBJ2-2, with 8 bases matching TRBD1. V lost 1 base to trimming and J lost 2 bases; unmatched junction nucleotides: 7. CDR1 and CDR2 from the germline V gene are SGHNT and YYREEE (reference sequence). The CDR3 has 17 amino acids. The chain's CDR3 is CASSLSRGQTNTGELFF. The DNA of the CDR3 is TGTGCCAGCAGCTTGAGCAGGGGGCAAACTAACACCGGGGAGCTGTTTTTT.

This clone was observed a single time. The chain employs TRBV27 and TRBJ1-1; TRBD1 agrees at 7 bases. The CDR3 contains 14 residues. Germline CDR1 and CDR2: MNHEY and SMNVEV (reference sequence). V trimming: 4 bases; J trimming: 0 bases; junction bases outside the gene matches: 2. Here the CDR3 DNA reads TGTGCCAGCAGTTCGGGACAGCTGAACACTGAAGCTTTCTTT. Residues: CASSSGQLNTEAFF.

The V call is TRBV28, the J call TRBJ1-1; a possible D gene is TRBD1 (5 bases). The CDR3 has 13 amino acids. Germline V CDR1 and CDR2: MDHEN, SYDVKM. The V and J ends lost 5 bases and 2 bases respectively, with 9 bases between them. The CDR3 reads CASSPQGNTEAFF. Written as DNA, the CDR3 is TGTGCCAGCAGTCCCCAGGGTAACACTGAAGCTTTCTTT.

This clone was observed a few times. The rearrangement links TRBV6-2 or TRBV6-3 to TRBJ2-2; the match to TRBD1 covers 8 bases. Trimming at V came to 4 bases and at J to 6 bases, leaving 10 bases not matched to a gene. There are 16 residues in the CDR3. Per the germline V gene, CDR1 is MNHEY and CDR2 is SVGEGT. DNA of the CDR3: TGTGCCAGCAGTTGGAGGACAGGGAGTACGTCCGGGGAGCTGTTTTTT. It is translated as CASSWRTGSTSGELFF.

CDR3: CASQPGTVYGYTF. The CDR3 DNA reads as TGTGCCAGCCAGCCCGGGACGGTCTATGGCTACACCTTC. This sequence joins TRBV19 and TRBJ1-2, with D possibly matching TRBD1 (5 bases). Trimming left V 9 bases short and J 4 bases short, with 15 bases between. This CDR3 has 13 amino acids. CDR1 is LNHDA, CDR2 SQIVND, per germline (reference sequence).

The table lists this clone with a count of one. The rearrangement links TRBV5-1 to TRBJ1-4, with D perhaps TRBD1 (6 bases). V lost 2 bases to trimming and J lost 5 bases, with 10 bases between them. This CDR3 spans 14 amino acids. Looked up from germline, CDR1 is SGHRS and CDR2 is YFSETQ. In DNA form, the CDR3 reads TGCGCCAGCAGCTTAGGACAGAGAAATGAAAAACTGTTTTTT. This translates into CASSLGQRNEKLFF.

The rearrangement joins TRBV7-9 to TRBJ2-1; possibly TRBD2 for D (6 bases). Between the trimmed V and J ends, which lost 4 bases and 7 bases, there was a span of 17 bases. This CDR3 comprises 15 residues. Germline assignment: CDR1 SEHNR and CDR2 FQNEAQ (reference sequence). The CDR3 sequence is CASSSSGTRGNEQFF. The CDR3 coding sequence is TGTGCCAGCAGCTCATCCGGGACTCGGGGAAATGAGCAGTTCTTC.

The V gene is TRBV12-3 or TRBV12-4, the J gene TRBJ1-2; tentatively, D is TRBD1 (5 bases). The CDR3 is 13 amino acids. V was shortened by 6 bases and J by 4 bases, with 12 bases between the two germline ends. CDR3 DNA: TGTGCCAGCAGGGAAGGGGTTGGCTATGGCTACACCTTC. It yields the protein CASREGVGYGYTF.

On this clone itself: The same CDR3 is also encoded by other DNA sequences in this sample. The CDR3 DNA reads TGTGCCAGCAGCTTAGCGGACGGGTCTGGAAACACCATATATTTT. Translation gives CASSLADGSGNTIYF. This chain uses TRBV7-6 with TRBJ1-3; D is unresolved. The length of the CDR3 is 15 residues. Trimming left V 0 bases short and J 1 base short, with 7 bases between. Germline lookup yields CDR1 SGHVS and CDR2 FNYEAQ.

This sequence joins TRBV6-6 and TRBJ1-1; TRBD1 agrees at 7 bases. This CDR3 has 13 amino acids. The V and J ends lost 5 bases and 4 bases, in that order; junction bases with no gene match: 4. The V gene's germline CDR1 is MNHNY and CDR2 SVGAGI (reference sequence). Here the CDR3 DNA reads TGTGCCAGCAGTAATGACAGGGCCACTGAAGCTTTCTTT. Translating it yields CASSNDRATEAFF.

J is TRBJ1-3 and V is TRBV6-1; D is undetermined. V was pared by 3 bases and J by 0 bases, with 6 bases between. The CDR3 has 14 residues. Germline loops: CDR1 MNHNS, CDR2 SASEGT. CDR3 residues: CASSEDFSGNTIYF. CDR3 nucleotide sequence: TGTGCCAGCAGTGAGGACTTCTCTGGAAACACCATATATTTT.

The rearrangement links TRBV7-8 to TRBJ2-2, with TRBD1 identical over 7 bases. The CDR3 spans 16 residues. Germline CDR1 and CDR2: SGHVS and FQNEAQ. V trimming: 5 bases; J trimming: 6 bases; junction bases outside the gene matches: 12. CDR3 protein: CASSVRDRGLAGELFF. The CDR3 DNA is TGTGCCAGCAGCGTACGGGATAGGGGGCTCGCCGGGGAGCTGTTTTTT.

The V and J genes are TRBV5-4 and TRBJ1-6, with TRBD1 as a possible D gene (6 bases). Germline assignment: CDR1 SGHNT and CDR2 YYREEE (reference sequence). V shed 0 bases and J shed 6 bases, with 10 bases lying between them. The CDR3 totals 15 residues. CDR3 coding DNA: TGTGCCAGCAGCTTGGCAGGGGCCCGTAATTCACCCCTCCACTTT. Translated, it gives CASSLAGARNSPLHF.

This clone was observed once. The chain combines TRBV18 with TRBJ2-5; the D call may be TRBD1 or TRBD2 (5 bases each). The CDR3 length is 13 residues. Germline V gene data show CDR1 as KGHSH and CDR2 as LQKENI. Trimming removed 4 bases from V and 5 bases from J, with 11 bases in between. Here the CDR3 DNA reads TGTGCCAGCTCACGAGGGGTCAGGGAGACCCAGTACTTC. Translating it yields CASSRGVRETQYF.

This clone has only one observation. The V and J genes are TRBV20-1 and TRBJ2-3; 7 bases map to TRBD2. V lost 5 bases and J lost 6; bases outside the gene matches: 2. Germline loops: CDR1 DFQATT, CDR2 SNEGSKA (reference sequence). The CDR3 loop spans 11 amino acids. The CDR3 is CSALGGDTQYF. CDR3 nucleotides: TGCAGTGCTCTGGGAGGGGATACGCAGTATTTT.

Here the CDR3 reads CASSATGGNEKLFF. In DNA, the CDR3 is TGTGCCAGCAGTGCGACAGGAGGTAATGAAAAACTGTTTTTT. This chain connects TRBV25-1 to TRBJ1-4; D possibly corresponds to TRBD1 (6 bases). There are 14 residues in the CDR3. The germline V gene has CDR1 MGHDK and CDR2 SYGVNS. With 4 bases removed from V and 4 bases from J, the gap between germline ends came to 10 bases.